This T cell receptor beta chain was captured in a study of shared clonotypes between healthy human individuals. Study context: Used for every donor were three CD4 naive, three CD4 memory, two CD8 naive and one CD8 memory plate.

The study separated CD4+ cells into CD45RA+ naive and CD45RA-negative memory subsets. Assay: immunoSEQ multiplex PCR; the TCRdb copy retains only in-frame clones and omits some. The profile shows a few million clones, just over 90% of them singletons. Specimen: naive CD4+ T cells from PBMCs. The subset here: CD45RA+ positively selected. This TCR was recovered from a young man in good health. Some clones in this sample may be carry-over from other donors' samples.

The CDR3 nucleotides are TGTGCCAGCATAGGGACAGATACGCAGTATTTT. It encodes CASIGTDTQYF. The rearrangement joins TRBV2 to TRBJ2-3, with D uncertain. CDR1 and CDR2 (germline): SNHLY, FYNNEI. The CDR3 runs to 11 residues. V lost 7 bases and J 3 bases, leaving 5 bases between the germline ends.